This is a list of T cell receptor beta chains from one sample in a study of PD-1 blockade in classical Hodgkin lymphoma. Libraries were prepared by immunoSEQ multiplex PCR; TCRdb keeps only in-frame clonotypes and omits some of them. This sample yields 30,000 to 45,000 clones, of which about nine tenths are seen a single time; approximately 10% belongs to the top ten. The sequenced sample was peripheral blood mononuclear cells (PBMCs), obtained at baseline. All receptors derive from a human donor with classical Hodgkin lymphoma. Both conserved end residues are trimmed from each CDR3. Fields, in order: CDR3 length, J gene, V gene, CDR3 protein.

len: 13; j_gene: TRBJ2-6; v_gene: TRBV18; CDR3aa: ASSLPGSGANVLT
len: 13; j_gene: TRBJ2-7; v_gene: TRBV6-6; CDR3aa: ASSQQGWRVDEQY
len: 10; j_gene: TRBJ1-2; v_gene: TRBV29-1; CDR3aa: SVAGVDYGYT
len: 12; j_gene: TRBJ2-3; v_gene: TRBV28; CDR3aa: ASSLLDSTDTQY
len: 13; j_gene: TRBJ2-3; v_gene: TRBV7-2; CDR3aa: ASSFASGVTDTQY
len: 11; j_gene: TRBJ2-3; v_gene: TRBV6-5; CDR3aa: ATRTESTDTQY
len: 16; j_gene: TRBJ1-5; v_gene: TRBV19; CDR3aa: ASSSYRGLLYSNQPQH
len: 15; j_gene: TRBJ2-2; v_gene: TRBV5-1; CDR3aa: ASSSPGYTSNTGELF
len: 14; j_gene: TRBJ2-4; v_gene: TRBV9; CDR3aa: ASSVGGRLAKNIQY
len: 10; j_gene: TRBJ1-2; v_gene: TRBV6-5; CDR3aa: ASSYSRGGYT
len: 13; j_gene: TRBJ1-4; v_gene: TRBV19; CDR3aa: ASSALGSFYEKLF
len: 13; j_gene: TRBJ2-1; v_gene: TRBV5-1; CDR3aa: ASSLVTGSGDEQF
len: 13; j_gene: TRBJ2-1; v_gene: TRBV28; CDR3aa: ASSPHTGYYNEQF
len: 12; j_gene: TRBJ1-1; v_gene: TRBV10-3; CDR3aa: AISGGIMNTEAF
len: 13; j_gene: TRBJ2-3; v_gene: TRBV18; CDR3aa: ASSPSRQGTDTQY
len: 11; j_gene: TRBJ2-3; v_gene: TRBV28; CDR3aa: ASSFPSTDTQY
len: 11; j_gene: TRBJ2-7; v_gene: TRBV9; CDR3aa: ASSPGSFYEQY
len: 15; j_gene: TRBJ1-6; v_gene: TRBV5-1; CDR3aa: ASSGNFGQGARSPLH